This TCR beta chain is from a study of molecular identifiers for immune sequencing clone quantification. This clonotype turned up a few times. TCRdb re-called the PCR reads through MiXCR, storing one row per CDR3 protein. The sample shows some 320,000 distinct CDR3 sequences, 20% to 25% of them seen only once. V was pared by 3 bases and J by 3 bases, with 12 bases between. The germline V gene has CDR1 LNHDA and CDR2 SQIVND (reference sequence). This CDR3 has 14 amino acids. This sequence originates from a human donor in good health. Some libraries in this study had Jurkat cell RNA spiked in. Sequenced input: naive CD8+ T cells from blood, with Jurkat cell RNA spiked in. Subset in this sample: FACS-sorted CD8+CD4-CCR7+CD45RA+ naive T cells. The rearrangement uses TRBV19 and TRBJ2-7; D not resolved. CDR3 nucleotide sequence: TGTGCCAGTAGTATTAACCCGGCCAGCTACGAGCAGTACTTC. Translated: CASSINPASYEQYF. Supplemented by reference TRBV19 and TRBJ2-7, the full variable domain reads DGGITQSPKYLFRKEGQNVTLSCEQNLNHDAMYWYRQDPGQGLRLIYYSQIVNDFQKGDIAEGYSVSREKKESFPLTVTSAQKNPTAFYLCASSINPASYEQYFGPGTRLTVT.